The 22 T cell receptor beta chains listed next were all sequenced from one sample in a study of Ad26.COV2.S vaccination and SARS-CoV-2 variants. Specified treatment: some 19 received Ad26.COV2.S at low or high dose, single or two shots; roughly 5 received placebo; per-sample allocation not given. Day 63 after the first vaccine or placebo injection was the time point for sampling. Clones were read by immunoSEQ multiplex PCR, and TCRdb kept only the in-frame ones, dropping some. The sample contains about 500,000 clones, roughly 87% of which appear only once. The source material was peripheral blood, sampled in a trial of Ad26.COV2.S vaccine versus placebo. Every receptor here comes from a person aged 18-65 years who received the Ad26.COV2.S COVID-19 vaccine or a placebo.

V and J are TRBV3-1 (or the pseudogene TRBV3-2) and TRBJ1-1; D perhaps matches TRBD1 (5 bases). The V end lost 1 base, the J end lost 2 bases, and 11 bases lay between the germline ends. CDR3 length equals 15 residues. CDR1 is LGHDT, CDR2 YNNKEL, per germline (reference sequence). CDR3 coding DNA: TGTGCCAGCAGCCAAGCTCGACAGCCAAACACTGAAGCTTTCTTT. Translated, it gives CASSQARQPNTEAFF.

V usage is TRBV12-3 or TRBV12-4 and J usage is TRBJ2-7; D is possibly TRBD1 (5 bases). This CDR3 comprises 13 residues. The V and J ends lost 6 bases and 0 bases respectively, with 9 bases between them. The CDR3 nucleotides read TGTGCCAGCAGGGGGCAGCTCTCCTACGAGCAGTACTTC. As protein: CASRGQLSYEQYF.

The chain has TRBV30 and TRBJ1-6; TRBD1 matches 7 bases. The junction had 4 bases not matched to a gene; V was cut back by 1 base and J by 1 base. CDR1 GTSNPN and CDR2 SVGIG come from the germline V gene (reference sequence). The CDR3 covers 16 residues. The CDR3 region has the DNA TGTGCCTGGAGTGCACAGGGGTTATCCTATAATTCACCCCTCCACTTT. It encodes CAWSAQGLSYNSPLHF.

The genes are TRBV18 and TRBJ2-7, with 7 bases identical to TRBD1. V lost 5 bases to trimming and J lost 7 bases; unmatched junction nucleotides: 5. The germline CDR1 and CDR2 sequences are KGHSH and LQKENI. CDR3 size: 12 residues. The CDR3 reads CASSDRVGEQYF. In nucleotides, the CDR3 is TGTGCCAGCTCAGACAGGGTTGGGGAGCAGTACTTC. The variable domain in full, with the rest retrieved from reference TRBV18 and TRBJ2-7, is NAGVMQNPRHLVRRRGQEARLRCSPMKGHSHVYWYRQLPEEGLKFMVYLQKENIIDESGMPKERFSAEFPKEGPSILRIQQVVRGDSAAYFCASSDRVGEQYFGPGTRLTVT.

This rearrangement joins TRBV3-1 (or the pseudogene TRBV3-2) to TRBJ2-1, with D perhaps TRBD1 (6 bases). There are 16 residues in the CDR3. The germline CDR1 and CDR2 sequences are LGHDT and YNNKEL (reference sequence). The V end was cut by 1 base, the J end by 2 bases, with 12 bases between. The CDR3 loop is CASSQGVRGAYNEQFF. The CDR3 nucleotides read TGTGCCAGCAGCCAAGGGGTCAGGGGCGCCTACAATGAGCAGTTCTTC.

CDR3 region: CASSLGGLGNSPLHF. CDR3 sequence (DNA): TGTGCCAGCAGCTTGGGAGGACTGGGTAATTCACCCCTCCACTTT. The chain carries TRBV7-9 and TRBJ1-6; no clear D. The CDR3 consists of 15 residues. CDR1 and CDR2 (germline): SEHNR, FQNEAQ (reference sequence). Trimming took off 3 bases at V and 6 bases at J, with 12 bases between the two ends.

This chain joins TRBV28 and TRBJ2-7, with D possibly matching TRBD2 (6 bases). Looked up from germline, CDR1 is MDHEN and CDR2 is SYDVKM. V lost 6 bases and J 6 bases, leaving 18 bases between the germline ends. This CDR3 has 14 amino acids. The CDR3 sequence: CASSLAQEGAEQYF. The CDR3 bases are TGTGCCAGCAGCCTAGCCCAGGAGGGCGCCGAGCAGTACTTC.

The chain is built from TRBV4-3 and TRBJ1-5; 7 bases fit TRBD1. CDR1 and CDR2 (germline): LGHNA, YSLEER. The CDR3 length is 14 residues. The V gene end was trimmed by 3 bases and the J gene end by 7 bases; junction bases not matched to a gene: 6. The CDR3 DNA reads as TGCGCCAGCAGCCATACAGGGGTTGGGCAGCCCCAGCATTTT. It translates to CASSHTGVGQPQHF.

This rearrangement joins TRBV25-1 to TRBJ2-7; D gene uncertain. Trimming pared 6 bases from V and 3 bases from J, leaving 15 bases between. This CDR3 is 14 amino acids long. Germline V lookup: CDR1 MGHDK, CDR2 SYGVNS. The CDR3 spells CASSASAANYEQYF. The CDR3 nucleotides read TGTGCCAGCAGCGCCTCCGCGGCGAACTACGAGCAGTACTTC.

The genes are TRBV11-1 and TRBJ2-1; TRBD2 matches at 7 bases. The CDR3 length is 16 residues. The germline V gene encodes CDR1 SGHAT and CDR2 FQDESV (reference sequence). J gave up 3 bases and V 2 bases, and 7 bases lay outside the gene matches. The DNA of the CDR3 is TGTGCCAGCAGCTTAATGTCTAGCGGCCACTACAATGAGCAGTTCTTC. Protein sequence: CASSLMSSGHYNEQFF.

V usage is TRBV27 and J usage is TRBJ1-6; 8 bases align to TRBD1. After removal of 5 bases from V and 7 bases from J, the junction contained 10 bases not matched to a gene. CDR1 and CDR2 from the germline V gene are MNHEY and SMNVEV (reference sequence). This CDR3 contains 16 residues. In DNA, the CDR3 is TGTGCCAGCAGTAGCCGGACGGACAGGGTCAATTCACCCCTCCACTTT. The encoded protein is CASSSRTDRVNSPLHF.

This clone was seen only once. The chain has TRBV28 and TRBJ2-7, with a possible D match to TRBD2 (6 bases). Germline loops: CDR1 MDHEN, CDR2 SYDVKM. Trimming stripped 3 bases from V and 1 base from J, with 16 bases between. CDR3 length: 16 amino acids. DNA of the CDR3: TGTGCCAGCAGTTTGGGAGGTAACTCAATTTCCTACGAGCAGTACTTC. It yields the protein CASSLGGNSISYEQYF. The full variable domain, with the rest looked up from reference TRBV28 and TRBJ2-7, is DVKVTQSSRYLVKRTGEKVFLECVQDMDHENMFWYRQDPGLGLRLIYFSYDVKMKEKGDIPEGYSVSREKKERFSLILESASTNQTSMYLCASSLGGNSISYEQYFGPGTRLTVT.

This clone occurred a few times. As DNA, the CDR3 is TGTGCCAGCAGCCCACCGGGACAGGGGGTGAAGAATCAGCCCCAGCATTTT. It codes for CASSPPGQGVKNQPQHF. V usage is TRBV28 and J usage is TRBJ1-5, with 11 bases fitting TRBD1. This CDR3 has 17 amino acids. V was pared by 6 bases and J by 4 bases, with 11 bases of the junction left unmatched. The germline V gene has CDR1 MDHEN and CDR2 SYDVKM.

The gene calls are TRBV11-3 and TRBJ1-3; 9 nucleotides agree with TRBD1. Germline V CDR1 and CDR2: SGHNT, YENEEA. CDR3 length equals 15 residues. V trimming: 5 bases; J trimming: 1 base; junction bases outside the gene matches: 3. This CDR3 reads CASSHGTGSGNTIYF. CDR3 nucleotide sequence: TGTGCCAGCAGCCATGGGACAGGGTCTGGAAACACCATATATTTT. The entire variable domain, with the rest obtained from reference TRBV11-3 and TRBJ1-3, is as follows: EAGVVQSPRYKIIEKKQPVAFWCNPISGHNTLYWYLQNLGQGPELLIRYENEEAVDDSQLPKDRFSAERLKGVDSTLKIQPAELGDSAVYLCASSHGTGSGNTIYFGEGSWLTVV.

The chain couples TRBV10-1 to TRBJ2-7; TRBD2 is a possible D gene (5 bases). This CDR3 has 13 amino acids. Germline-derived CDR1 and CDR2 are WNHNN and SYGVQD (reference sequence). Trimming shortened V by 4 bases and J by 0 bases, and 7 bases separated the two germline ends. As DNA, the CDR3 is TGCGCCAGCAGTGGAGGGAGCTCCTACGAGCAGTACTTC. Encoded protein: CASSGGSSYEQYF.

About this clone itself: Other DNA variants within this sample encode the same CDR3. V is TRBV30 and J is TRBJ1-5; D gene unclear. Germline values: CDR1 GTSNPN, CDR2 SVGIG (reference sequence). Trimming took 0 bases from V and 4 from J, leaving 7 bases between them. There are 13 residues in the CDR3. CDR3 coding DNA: TGTGCCTGGAGTGTGGGTCGGAATCAGCCCCAGCATTTT. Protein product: CAWSVGRNQPQHF.

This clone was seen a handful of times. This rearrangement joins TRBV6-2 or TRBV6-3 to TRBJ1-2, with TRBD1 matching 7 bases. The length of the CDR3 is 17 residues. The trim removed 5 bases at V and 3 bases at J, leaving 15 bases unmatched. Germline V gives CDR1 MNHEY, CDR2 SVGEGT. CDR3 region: CASSAPGTDLLYYGYTF. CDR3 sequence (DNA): TGTGCCAGCAGTGCACCCGGGACAGATCTCCTGTACTATGGCTACACCTTC.

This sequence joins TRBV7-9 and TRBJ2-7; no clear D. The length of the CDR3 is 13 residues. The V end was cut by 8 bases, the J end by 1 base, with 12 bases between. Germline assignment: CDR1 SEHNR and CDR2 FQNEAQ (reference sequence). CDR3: CASVLVPSYEQYF. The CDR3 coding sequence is TGTGCCAGCGTCCTTGTCCCTTCCTACGAGCAGTACTTC.

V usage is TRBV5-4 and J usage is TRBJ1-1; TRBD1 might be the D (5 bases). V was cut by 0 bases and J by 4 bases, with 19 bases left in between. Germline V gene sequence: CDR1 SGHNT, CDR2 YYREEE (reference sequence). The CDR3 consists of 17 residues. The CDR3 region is CASSLAGWGRYITEAFF. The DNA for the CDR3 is TGTGCCAGCAGCTTGGCCGGGTGGGGCAGGTATATCACTGAAGCTTTCTTT.

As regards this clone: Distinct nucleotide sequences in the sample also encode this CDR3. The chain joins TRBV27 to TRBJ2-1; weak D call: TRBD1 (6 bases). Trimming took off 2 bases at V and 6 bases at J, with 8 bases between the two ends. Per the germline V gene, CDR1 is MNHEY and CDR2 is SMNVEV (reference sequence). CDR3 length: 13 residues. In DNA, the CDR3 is TGTGCCAGCAGTTTAGGCAGGGGCAATGAGCAGTTCTTC. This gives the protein CASSLGRGNEQFF.

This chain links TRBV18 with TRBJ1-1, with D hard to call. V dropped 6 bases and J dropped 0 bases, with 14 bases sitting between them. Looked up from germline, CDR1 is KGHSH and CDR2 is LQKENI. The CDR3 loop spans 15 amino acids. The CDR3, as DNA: TGTGCCAGCTCCTACTTGACAAATTTGAACACTGAAGCTTTCTTT. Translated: CASSYLTNLNTEAFF.

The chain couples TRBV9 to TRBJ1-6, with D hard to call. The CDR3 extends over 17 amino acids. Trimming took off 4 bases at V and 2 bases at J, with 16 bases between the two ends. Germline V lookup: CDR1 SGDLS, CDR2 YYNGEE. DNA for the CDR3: TGTGCCAGCAGCTCCCGTGGTGGAGGGACCTATAATTCACCCCTCCACTTT. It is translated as CASSSRGGGTYNSPLHF.